Below, 22 T cell receptor beta chains from the same sample are listed, as sequenced in a study of T cells in Graves' hyperthyroidism and ophthalmopathy. Amplification of TCR beta CDR3 regions was performed using RNA transcripts as template. In the first-round RT-PCR of the TCR CDR3, the HTBI primer set was used. TCRdb redid the calling of the multiplex PCR reads with MiXCR, one entry per CDR3 protein. The data contain under 450,000 distinct CDR3 sequences, approximately 13% of them singletons. The sample was blood. The receptors derive from a man aged 25 to 45 with Graves' hyperthyroidism that later progressed to Graves' ophthalmopathy.

V usage is TRBV27 and J usage is TRBJ2-7; either TRBD1 or TRBD2 may fit D (5 bases each). This CDR3 contains 13 residues. Trimming left V 6 bases short and J 4 bases short, with 13 bases between. Germline V lookup: CDR1 MNHEY, CDR2 SMNVEV (reference sequence). Here the CDR3 reads CASSRQRAYEQYF. In DNA form, the CDR3 reads TGTGCCAGCAGCCGACAGAGGGCTTACGAGCAGTACTTC.

This clonotype was observed many times. DNA for the CDR3: TGTGCCAGCAGCTTAGGGGGACCGGAAAAACTGTTTTTT. It yields the protein CASSLGGPEKLFF. This chain connects TRBV7-2 to TRBJ1-4, with D possibly matching TRBD1 (5 bases). V lost 1 base and J 8 bases, leaving 8 bases between the germline ends. The CDR3 extends over 13 amino acids. CDR1 is SGHTA and CDR2 is FQGNSA in the germline V gene. Filled out from reference TRBV7-2 and TRBJ1-4, the complete variable domain reads GAGVSQSPSNKVTEKGKDVELRCDPISGHTALYWYRQSLGQGLEFLIYFQGNSAPDKSGLPSDRFSAERTGGSVSTLTIQRTQQEDSAVYLCASSLGGPEKLFFGSGTQLSVL.

This clonotype was detected many times. The V call is TRBV2, the J call TRBJ2-3; 8 bases are a match to TRBD2. Looked up from germline, CDR1 is SNHLY and CDR2 is FYNNEI. The ends lost 2 bases at V and 4 bases at J; junction bases unmatched: 2. This CDR3 spans 14 amino acids. The CDR3, as DNA: TGTGCCAGCAGTGAACGGCGGGGGGCAGATACGCAGTATTTT. This translates into CASSERRGADTQYF.

This clonotype occurred many times. This rearrangement joins TRBV12-3 or TRBV12-4 to TRBJ2-1; TRBD2 matches 9 bases. The trim removed 4 bases at V and 6 bases at J, leaving 4 bases unmatched. The CDR3 has 14 residues. For the CDR3, the DNA is TGTGCCAGCAGTTCCCTAGCGGGGCCCAATGAGCAGTTCTTC. This gives the protein CASSSLAGPNEQFF.

A few counts support this clonotype. The gene calls are TRBV30 and TRBJ1-2; the D is unclear. Germline CDR1 and CDR2: GTSNPN and SVGIG (reference sequence). CDR3 length: 15 amino acids. V lost 0 bases and J lost 5, with 16 bases in between. Written as DNA, the CDR3 is TGTGCCTGGAGTGTACCAGGAAACGGGATGTATGGCTACACCTTC. This encodes CAWSVPGNGMYGYTF.

The V and J genes are TRBV24-1 and TRBJ2-3; D possibly corresponds to TRBD1 (5 bases). The germline V gene has CDR1 KGHDR and CDR2 SFDVKD. Trimming pared 3 bases from V and 1 base from J, leaving 13 bases between. This CDR3 spans 16 amino acids. Here the CDR3 DNA reads TGTGCCACCAGTGATCCGACAGCTGGGGGCACAGATACGCAGTATTTT. As protein: CATSDPTAGGTDTQYF.

The chain joins TRBV28 to TRBJ2-5, with 8 bases matching TRBD1. In germline, CDR1 is MDHEN, CDR2 SYDVKM. V lost 5 bases and J lost 4; bases outside the gene matches: 9. The CDR3 consists of 15 residues. The CDR3 region has the DNA TGTGCCAGCAGTCCTGCTCCAGGGGGCCGAGAGACCCAGTACTTC. Amino acids: CASSPAPGGRETQYF.

This clonotype came up many times. The V call is TRBV2, the J call TRBJ1-6; D is possibly TRBD1 (5 bases). The germline V and J ends were trimmed by 1 base and 6 bases, with 13 bases remaining between them. This CDR3 region has 16 residues. Germline CDR1 and CDR2: SNHLY and FYNNEI. CDR3 nucleotides: TGTGCCAGCAGTGAAGTGGGGGGGGGGGTTAATTCACCCCTCCACTTT. Translation: CASSEVGGGVNSPLHF. Supplemented by reference TRBV2 and TRBJ1-6, the full variable domain reads EPEVTQTPSHQVTQMGQEVILRCVPISNHLYFYWYRQILGQKVEFLVSFYNNEISEKSEIFDDQFSVERPDGSNFTLKIRSTKLEDSAMYFCASSEVGGGVNSPLHFGNGTRLTVT.

This clonotype was counted at least ten times. The J gene is TRBJ1-5, the V gene TRBV24-1; TRBD1 matches at 8 bases. The junction had 16 bases not matched to a gene; V was cut back by 5 bases and J by 2 bases. This CDR3 comprises 19 residues. Germline V lookup: CDR1 KGHDR, CDR2 SFDVKD. CDR3 coding DNA: TGTGCCACCAGTGTAGTTTGGGGCAGGGGGCTTAAGGGCAATCAGCCCCAGCATTTT. Residues: CATSVVWGRGLKGNQPQHF.

This clonotype was recorded many times. This chain joins TRBV20-1 and TRBJ1-6; weak D call: TRBD1 (6 bases). Germline V gives CDR1 DFQATT, CDR2 SNEGSKA (reference sequence). Trimming removed 5 bases at V and 11 bases at J, with 16 bases between. This CDR3 has 13 residues. Written as DNA, the CDR3 is TGCAGTGCTCGTACCTCCCAGGGGACACCCCTCCACTTT. This encodes CSARTSQGTPLHF.

Ten or more counts support this clonotype. The rearrangement links TRBV20-1 to TRBJ2-3; possibly TRBD2 for D (8 bases). CDR1 is DFQATT and CDR2 is SNEGSKA in the germline V gene (reference sequence). The CDR3 is made up of 15 amino acids. Trimming shortened V by 5 bases and J by 6 bases, and 21 bases separated the two germline ends. The CDR3 protein is CSAWTGSGVWDTQYF. DNA of the CDR3: TGCAGTGCTTGGACAGGTAGCGGGGTCTGGGATACGCAGTATTTT.

This clonotype has at least ten counts. V usage is TRBV6-6 and J usage is TRBJ2-3; D is ambiguous. The V and J ends lost 2 bases and 0 bases respectively, with 9 bases between them. CDR3 size: 15 residues. CDR1 and CDR2 (germline): MNHNY, SVGAGI (reference sequence). CDR3 protein: CASSYVGSSTDTQYF. DNA for the CDR3: TGTGCCAGCAGTTACGTCGGGTCTAGCACAGATACGCAGTATTTT.

This clonotype came up many times. The genes are TRBV7-2 and TRBJ2-4; D is tentatively TRBD1 or TRBD2 (5 bases each). V gave up 4 bases and J gave up 2 bases, with 12 bases separating them. Germline assignment: CDR1 SGHTA and CDR2 FQGNSA. There are 15 residues in the CDR3. In nucleotides, the CDR3 is TGTGCCAGCAGCTCACCAAGGGGACCCAAAAACATTCAGTACTTC. It specifies CASSSPRGPKNIQYF.

This chain uses TRBV6-5 with TRBJ1-2; TRBD1 matches at 9 bases. With V trimmed by 2 bases and J by 1 base, 2 bases remained unmatched. Germline V gene data show CDR1 as MNHEY and CDR2 as SVGAGI. The CDR3 loop spans 15 amino acids. DNA of the CDR3: TGTGCCAGCAGTTACACAGGGGGCCTTAACTATGGCTACACCTTC. It codes for CASSYTGGLNYGYTF.

The rearrangement joins TRBV20-1 to TRBJ1-5; TRBD1 aligns across 7 bases. The CDR3 is 14 residues long. Germline-derived CDR1 and CDR2 are DFQATT and SNEGSKA (reference sequence). V shed 0 bases, J shed 7 bases, and the junction held 6 bases outside the gene matches. The CDR3 sequence: CSARDWRQGQPQHF. The CDR3 DNA sequence: TGCAGTGCTAGAGATTGGCGACAGGGACAGCCCCAGCATTTT.

Ten or more counts support this clonotype. This rearrangement joins TRBV28 to TRBJ2-3, with D uncertain. The CDR3 contains 12 residues. Trimming took off 5 bases at V and 5 bases at J, with 8 bases between the two ends. From germline, CDR1 is MDHEN and CDR2 SYDVKM. The CDR3 loop reads CASSGVVDTQYF. CDR3 bases: TGTGCCAGCAGTGGGGTGGTAGATACGCAGTATTTT.

This clonotype was recorded many times. V usage is TRBV7-9 and J usage is TRBJ1-6; 12 bases fit TRBD1. In germline, CDR1 is SEHNR, CDR2 FQNEAQ (reference sequence). The CDR3 covers 14 residues. V dropped 5 bases and J dropped 7; count of bases not matched to a gene: 0. CDR3 sequence: CASSGTGGNSPLHF. As DNA, the CDR3 is TGTGCCAGCAGCGGGACAGGGGGCAATTCACCCCTCCACTTT.

In its sample, this clonotype was seen many times. The chain employs TRBV28 and TRBJ2-7, with 9 bases that match TRBD1. Germline CDR1 and CDR2: MDHEN and SYDVKM. The CDR3 has 15 amino acids. Unmatched junction bases numbered 10, after V lost 6 bases and J lost 4 bases. CDR3 coding DNA: TGTGCCAGCAGCAACCCGGGACAGGGTTGGTACGAGCAGTACTTC. Protein: CASSNPGQGWYEQYF.

This clonotype was seen more than once but under ten times. The V gene is TRBV7-3, the J gene TRBJ2-1; no firm D call. The V and J ends lost 0 bases and 2 bases respectively, with 2 bases between them. The CDR3 length is 13 residues. Germline V gene data show CDR1 as SGHTA and CDR2 as FQGTGA. This CDR3 is CASSLTTYNEQFF. As DNA, the CDR3 is TGTGCCAGCAGCTTAACAACCTACAATGAGCAGTTCTTC.

V is TRBV24-1 and J is TRBJ1-3, with TRBD1 identical over 7 bases. Germline V CDR1 and CDR2: KGHDR, SFDVKD. Unmatched junction bases numbered 4, after V lost 4 bases and J lost 2 bases. The CDR3 has 15 residues. The CDR3 spells CATSDPTGTGNTIYF. DNA of the CDR3: TGTGCCACCAGTGACCCGACAGGGACTGGAAACACCATATATTTT.

The chain employs TRBV3-1 and TRBJ1-3, with 7 positions matching TRBD1. This CDR3 is built from 14 residues. The germline gives CDR1 LGHDT, CDR2 YNNKEL (reference sequence). J gave up 4 bases and V 1 base, and 1 base lay outside the gene matches. In DNA form, the CDR3 reads TGTGCCAGCAGCCAAGTGGGACAGGGAAACACCATATATTTT. Translation: CASSQVGQGNTIYF.

This clonotype was observed a few times. The chain employs TRBV19 and TRBJ2-4, with D perhaps matching TRBD2 (5 bases). V lost 3 bases and J 1 base, leaving 16 bases between the germline ends. Germline V CDR1 and CDR2: LNHDA, SQIVND (reference sequence). The CDR3 extends over 17 amino acids. The CDR3, as DNA: TGTGCCAGTAGTATGTTAGAGGGAATCTCTGCCAAAAACATTCAGTACTTC. Encoded protein: CASSMLEGISAKNIQYF.